This T cell receptor beta chain was recovered during a study of neurological immune-mediated disorders (dated by TCRdb to between 2018 and 2020). About the full investigation: Among the roughly 34 multiple sclerosis patients, relapsing-remitting MS accounted for around 30 and secondary progressive MS accounted for 3. Using UMI-based sequencing, the study compared peripheral blood TCR-beta repertoires from patients with HTLV-I-associated myelopathy (HAM/TSP), patients with multiple sclerosis, and healthy controls. The 106 TCR-beta libraries covered PBMC samples along with longitudinal samples, technical triplicates, and paired sorted CD4+ and CD8+ T-cell subsets. Of the roughly 68 subjects in the cohort, about 14 were HAM/TSP patients, roughly 34 were multiple sclerosis patients, and about 20 were healthy controls.

This clonotype was observed many times. What antigen it recognizes has not been identified. Qualities for individual bases were not recorded, and no much larger clone is one base off. On the study overall, not on this receptor specifically: The MS cluster was not associated with any clinical or MRI features, and the authors stated that larger cohorts are needed. No identical CDR3 amino acid sequences were shared among expanded clones across subjects, suggesting private TCR-beta repertoires in all groups. TCR clonal expansion was highest in HAM/TSP patients and lowest in MS patients, with MS patients falling below even healthy controls. Phylogenetic analysis grouped repertoires from 18 of 34 MS patients into a cluster of related CDR3 sequences, suggesting a possible repertoire-level signature.

CDR3 length: 18 amino acids, cysteine to phenylalanine. The retained sequence is limited to the CDR3, 54 bases, with the frame set at the first base. Sequences SGHTA (CDR1) and FQGNSA (CDR2) are obtained from the germline V gene. V is pruned by 5 bases and J by 4 bases, leaving 20 bases of the junction without a gene match. For unsorted PBMC libraries, 2 million PBMCs were used after storage in RNAlater at -80 degrees C until RNA extraction. The multiple sclerosis patients were enrolled in a US clinical protocol that evaluated disease progression with magnetic resonance imaging. Peripheral blood was subjected to Ficoll-Hypaque density gradient centrifugation to isolate PBMCs, which were then cryopreserved in liquid nitrogen. cDNA synthesis used template-switch 5'RACE with a primer carrying a 10-nucleotide random unique molecular identifier tagging each TCR transcript. Each sequencing run produced over 160 million TCR-beta sequences covering 15-18 subjects. The RNeasy kit was used for extraction of total RNA. Using the KAPA Real-time Library Amplification kit, TCR-beta VDJ regions were amplified with primers for the TCR constant region and the 5'RACE anchor. Sample indexes and Illumina adaptors were added in a first PCR, and a second PCR then increased library yield. After Ampure bead purification, the roughly 650 bp TCR product was size-selected on a 2% E-gel SizeSelection system. Library quality was checked on a Bioanalyzer, concentration was measured with Qubit, and libraries were quantified with the Kapa Library Quantification kit before pooling. Libraries were sequenced paired-end 2 x 150 bp on an Illumina HiSeq 2500. To increase sequence diversity, about 25-30% phiX was spiked into each library pool. Processing in the source paper ran as follows. Quality-filtered reads were processed with the UMI-based MiGEC pipeline, which removed over 75% of raw TCR sequences during error correction. IMGT germline references were used for alignment of VDJ genes, and clonotypes were defined by a unique CDR3 amino acid sequence together with V-J genes. Clonal expansion, Shannon diversity and CDR3 relatedness (CalcPairwiseDistances, ClusterSamples) were evaluated with VDJtools, and phylogenetic trees were built with CLCbio workbench. A clone was classed as expanded if it had 8 or more unique UMIs, a cutoff based on coefficient-of-variation modelling across technical triplicates. TCRdb ran its own pipeline on the public reads, namely fastp trimming at Q25 and MiXCR clone calling, and kept in-frame beta chains. Identical CDR3 proteins give one entry, which carries the most common genes and DNA. TCRdb's processing, not the authors' own work, is the source of the V and J calls. The table for this sample lists approximately 26,000 distinct CDR3 sequences; 2% to 2.5% of them were counted only once. The ten top clones hold about 2.3% of the sample.

The chain is assembled from TRBV7-2 and TRBJ2-7; TRBD1 lines up with 7 middle nucleotides. This clonotype originated in a woman aged 45-65 years with multiple sclerosis. The material sequenced was PBMCs. The CDR3: CASSKMGSTGTEKYEQYF. In nucleotide form, the sequence is TGTGCCAGCAGCAAAATGGGGTCAACCGGGACAGAGAAGTACGAGCAGTACTTC.